The 26 T cell receptor beta chains below come from one sample, sequenced in a study of cytomegalovirus exposure and HLA in healthy donors. The PCR was carried out with 60 Vbeta primers and 13 Jbeta primers. The method was immunoSEQ multiplex PCR; TCRdb's version includes in-frame clones alone and lacks a portion of them. In the table there are around 92,000 clones, about 76% of which are singletons. The sample comprised PBMCs. The receptors originated from a human donor in good health.

In this sample, this clone turned up a few times. This chain links TRBV11-2 with TRBJ2-3; perhaps TRBD2 as D (6 bases). This CDR3 region has 15 residues. Trimming cost V 1 base and J 2 bases, with 10 bases left between them. CDR1 SGHAT and CDR2 FQNNGV come from the germline V gene. The chain's CDR3 is CASSLVLANTDTQYF. In nucleotides, the CDR3 is TGTGCCAGCAGCTTAGTTCTAGCGAACACAGATACGCAGTATTTT.

The chain carries TRBV19 and TRBJ1-2, with TRBD1 matching 7 bases. The CDR3 is made up of 13 amino acids. Trimming removed 7 bases from V and 8 bases from J; junction bases left unmatched: 10. Germline V CDR1 and CDR2: LNHDA, SQIVND (reference sequence). Here the CDR3 reads CASTPRDSRGYTF. Here the CDR3 DNA reads TGTGCCAGTACCCCCCGGGACAGCCGAGGCTACACCTTC.

J is TRBJ2-6 and V is TRBV10-2, with D maybe TRBD2 (5 bases). The CDR3 has 15 residues. V lost 2 bases to trimming and J lost 4 bases, with 9 bases between them. The germline CDR1 and CDR2 sequences are WSHSY and SAAADI. CDR3 DNA sequence: TGCGCCAGCAGTGAGGAGAGGGTCGGGGCCAACGTCCTGACTTTC. Its protein product is CASSEERVGANVLTF.

This clone was detected a few times. This chain connects TRBV4-2 to TRBJ2-7, with 9 nucleotides matching TRBD1. The CDR3 contains 13 residues. The germline gives CDR1 LGHNA, CDR2 YNFKEQ. The V and J ends lost 4 bases and 6 bases, in that order; junction bases with no gene match: 4. The CDR3 spells CASSPWTGAEQYF. CDR3 coding DNA: TGTGCCAGCAGCCCCTGGACAGGGGCCGAGCAGTACTTC.

This clone came up once. The chain is built from TRBV10-3 and TRBJ1-2; 10 nucleotides agree with TRBD1. With V trimmed by 11 bases and J by 0 bases, 9 bases remained unmatched. Germline V gene data show CDR1 as ENHRY and CDR2 as SYGVKD. This CDR3 spans 15 amino acids. The CDR3 is CAVKLGTGANYGYTF. The DNA for the CDR3 is TGTGCCGTTAAACTCGGGACAGGGGCTAACTATGGCTACACCTTC.

The chain recombines TRBV30 with TRBJ2-1; 8 nucleotides line up with TRBD1. Germline V gene data show CDR1 as GTSNPN and CDR2 as SVGIG (reference sequence). Unmatched junction bases numbered 5, after V lost 0 bases and J lost 1 base. This CDR3 region has 16 residues. CDR3 bases: TGTGCCTGGAGTGTCCGACAGGGGATTTCCTACAATGAGCAGTTCTTC. Protein: CAWSVRQGISYNEQFF.

To note about this clone: A single base is all that separates this from a far larger clone, so a read error is likely. The CDR3 loop reads CASSQDRGEQFF. The CDR3 DNA reads as TGCGCCAGCAGCCAAGATCGGGGAGAGCAGTTCTTC. The chain uses TRBV7-9 and TRBJ2-1; tentative D call: TRBD2 (5 bases). Germline V CDR1 and CDR2: SEHNR, FQNEAQ (reference sequence). The CDR3 sequence is 12 residues long.

The chain couples TRBV11-2 to TRBJ1-4; TRBD1 aligns across 9 bases. The CDR3 is 16 amino acids. Unmatched junction bases numbered 4, after V lost 3 bases and J lost 2 bases. The V gene's germline CDR1 is SGHAT and CDR2 FQNNGV. The CDR3 nucleotides are TGTGCCAGCAGCTTGGACAGGGGTAGGACTAATGAAAAACTGTTTTTT. Translation gives CASSLDRGRTNEKLFF.

This chain connects TRBV5-1 to TRBJ2-5; 13 positions match TRBD2. Looked up from germline, CDR1 is SGHRS and CDR2 is YFSETQ. This CDR3 region has 19 residues. V was pared by 4 bases and J by 4 bases, with 16 bases of the junction left unmatched. CDR3 bases: TGCGCCAGCAGCCCAAGACTAGCGGGGGGCGCGGGTCGTTTAGAGACCCAGTACTTC. Translating it yields CASSPRLAGGAGRLETQYF.

V and J are TRBV11-2 and TRBJ2-1; 12 bases are shared with TRBD2. CDR1 SGHAT and CDR2 FQNNGV come from the germline V gene. The CDR3 is made up of 16 amino acids. V lost 5 bases and J lost 6; bases outside the gene matches: 8. The CDR3 bases are TGTGCCAGCAGCCACCCTAGCGGGGGGGCCTCCAATGAGCAGTTCTTC. This codes for CASSHPSGGASNEQFF.

The chain has TRBV7-9 and TRBJ1-2; tentative D call: TRBD1 (6 bases). V lost 4 bases and J lost 4, with 19 bases in between. Germline CDR1 is SEHNR and CDR2 is FQNEAQ (reference sequence). The CDR3 consists of 16 residues. The CDR3 protein is CASSSPHRAGTYGYTF. In DNA, the CDR3 is TGTGCCAGCAGCTCCCCCCACAGGGCCGGGACCTATGGCTACACCTTC.

V is TRBV9 and J is TRBJ2-1; 8 positions match TRBD2. Germline CDR1 is SGDLS and CDR2 is YYNGEE. The CDR3 is 15 residues long. Losses at the gene ends were 4 bases for V and 9 bases for J; bases not matched to a gene: 12. In nucleotides, the CDR3 is TGTGCCAGCAGCCCAAGAGCGGGAGTTTTAAGTGAGCAGTTCTTC. This encodes CASSPRAGVLSEQFF.

The CDR3 sequence: CASSTTGGSVYEQYF. The CDR3 nucleotides read TGTGCCAGCAGCACAACAGGGGGGTCGGTCTACGAGCAGTACTTC. The chain uses TRBV7-6 and TRBJ2-7; TRBD1 aligns across 8 bases. Germline trimming cut 5 bases from V and 3 bases from J; bases unmatched to any gene: 9. The CDR3 spans 15 residues. Per germline, CDR1 SGHVS and CDR2 FNYEAQ.

The chain combines TRBV5-1 with TRBJ2-7, with D possibly being TRBD1 (6 bases). Germline lookup yields CDR1 SGHRS and CDR2 YFSETQ. This CDR3 contains 14 residues. Between the trimmed V and J ends, which lost 4 bases and 3 bases, there was a span of 14 bases. The CDR3 region is CASSPSGQNYEQYF. DNA for the CDR3: TGCGCCAGCAGCCCCTCAGGACAGAACTACGAGCAGTACTTC.

The V gene is TRBV19, the J gene TRBJ2-6; a possible D gene is TRBD2 (6 bases). This CDR3 region has 18 residues. CDR1 LNHDA and CDR2 SQIVND come from the germline V gene (reference sequence). Trimming took 6 bases from V and 1 from J, leaving 19 bases between them. The CDR3 DNA follows: TGTGCCAGTAGGGGGGGATTAGTCGTCCGGTCTGGGGCCAACGTCCTGACTTTC. It yields the protein CASRGGLVVRSGANVLTF. The entire variable domain, with the rest obtained from reference TRBV19 and TRBJ2-6, is as follows: DGGITQSPKYLFRKEGQNVTLSCEQNLNHDAMYWYRQDPGQGLRLIYYSQIVNDFQKGDIAEGYSVSREKKESFPLTVTSAQKNPTAFYLCASRGGLVVRSGANVLTFGAGSRLTVL.

This chain connects TRBV5-5 to TRBJ2-3, with 12 nucleotides matching TRBD2. Germline-derived CDR1 and CDR2 are SGHKS and YYEKEE (reference sequence). CDR3 length equals 15 residues. The ends lost 0 bases at V and 6 bases at J; junction bases unmatched: 2. DNA for the CDR3: TGTGCCAGCAGCTTGGCCCTAGCGGGAGGGGATACGCAGTATTTT. This translates into CASSLALAGGDTQYF.

V usage is TRBV5-1 and J usage is TRBJ1-3; TRBD1 matches 10 bases. Per germline, CDR1 SGHRS and CDR2 YFSETQ. The CDR3 spans 18 residues. With V trimmed by 1 base and J by 3 bases, 10 bases remained unmatched. The CDR3: CASSLRGGTGADGNTIYF. Written as DNA, the CDR3 is TGCGCCAGCAGCTTGCGGGGTGGGACAGGGGCTGATGGAAACACCATATATTTT.

This sequence joins TRBV29-1 and TRBJ2-3, with 12 bases lining up with TRBD1. This CDR3 has 16 amino acids. Germline-derived CDR1 and CDR2 are SQVTM and ANQGSEA. The junction had 7 bases not matched to a gene; V was cut back by 3 bases and J by 3 bases. As DNA, the CDR3 is TGCAGCGTTGAGGGGGACAGGGGGCGCCGGACAGATACGCAGTATTTT. It specifies CSVEGDRGRRTDTQYF.

This sequence joins TRBV11-2 and TRBJ2-7; D is uncertain. Germline V gives CDR1 SGHAT, CDR2 FQNNGV. Between the trimmed V and J ends, which lost 3 bases and 5 bases, there was a span of 8 bases. This CDR3 spans 12 amino acids. In DNA, the CDR3 is TGTGCCAGCAGCTTTGTTCAGGACGAGCAGTACTTC. It is translated as CASSFVQDEQYF.

This chain connects TRBV5-6 to TRBJ2-2; 11 nucleotides line up with TRBD1. The CDR3 extends over 17 amino acids. Unmatched junction bases numbered 6, after V lost 0 bases and J lost 5 bases. In germline, CDR1 is SGHDT, CDR2 YYEEEE. In nucleotides, the CDR3 is TGTGCCAGCAGCTTGGGTGCGGGACAGGGGGAAACCGGGGAGCTGTTTTTT. It specifies CASSLGAGQGETGELFF.

The V gene is TRBV5-1, the J gene TRBJ1-3; 7 bases match TRBD1. Germline-derived CDR1 and CDR2 are SGHRS and YFSETQ. This CDR3 region has 17 residues. The V segment lost 0 bases and the J segment 3 bases; nucleotides outside the gene matches: 9. The CDR3 DNA is TGCGCCAGCAGCTTGGAGGGACAGACCTGGATTGGAAACACCATATATTTT. This sequence encodes CASSLEGQTWIGNTIYF. Filled out from reference TRBV5-1 and TRBJ1-3, the complete variable domain reads KAGVTQTPRYLIKTRGQQVTLSCSPISGHRSVSWYQQTPGQGLQFLFEYFSETQRNKGNFPGRFSGRQFSNSRSEMNVSTLELGDSALYLCASSLEGQTWIGNTIYFGEGSWLTVV.

This clone was counted a single time. The rearrangement uses TRBV15 and TRBJ1-2; D ambiguous. There are 12 residues in the CDR3. Germline CDR1 reads LNHNV; CDR2 reads YYDKDF (reference sequence). With 1 base removed from V and 8 bases from J, the gap between germline ends came to 8 bases. The CDR3 sequence: CATSRVAGGYTF. CDR3 DNA: TGTGCCACCAGCAGAGTAGCGGGAGGCTACACCTTC.

In its sample, this clone was seen a few times. The gene calls are TRBV5-6 and TRBJ1-2; 9 bases match TRBD1. Unmatched junction bases numbered 7, after V lost 3 bases and J lost 7 bases. The CDR3 contains 14 residues. CDR1 and CDR2 from the germline V gene are SGHDT and YYEEEE. CDR3 amino acids: CASSWEDRGGGYTF. The CDR3, as DNA: TGTGCCAGCAGCTGGGAAGACAGGGGGGGTGGCTACACCTTC. The full variable domain, completed using reference TRBV5-6 and TRBJ1-2, is DAGVTQSPTHLIKTRGQQVTLRCSPKSGHDTVSWYQQALGQGPQFIFQYYEEEERQRGNFPDRFSGHQFPNYSSELNVNALLLGDSALYLCASSWEDRGGGYTFGSGTRLTVV.

This sequence joins TRBV27 and TRBJ2-7; 7 bases fit TRBD2. CDR1 and CDR2 (germline): MNHEY, SMNVEV (reference sequence). The J segment lost 4 bases and the V segment lost 4 bases, leaving 13 bases of the junction unmatched. The CDR3 is 16 residues long. The CDR3 DNA reads as TGTGCCAGCAGTTCCCCCGTGTGGAAGGGAGGGTACGAGCAGTACTTC. Translated: CASSSPVWKGGYEQYF.

This clone showed up just a few times. The chain employs TRBV19 and TRBJ2-2; 9 bases agree with TRBD1. V was pared by 9 bases and J by 6 bases, with 5 bases of the junction left unmatched. CDR1 and CDR2 (germline): LNHDA, SQIVND (reference sequence). The CDR3 runs to 13 residues. In DNA form, the CDR3 reads TGTGCCAGCCGTAGGACAGGGGCCGGGGAGCTGTTTTTT. Translated, it gives CASRRTGAGELFF.

The sample holds one count of this clone. The chain links TRBV6-5 to TRBJ2-7; 9 nucleotides match TRBD1. The CDR3 is 14 residues long. Germline loops: CDR1 MNHEY, CDR2 SVGAGI. V lost 4 bases, J lost 3 bases, and 4 bases stayed unmatched. The CDR3 reads CASSLQGARYEQYF. CDR3 coding DNA: TGTGCCAGCAGTTTACAGGGGGCACGCTACGAGCAGTACTTC.